The 20 T cell receptor beta chains given below trace back to one sample, sequenced in a study of vaccination effects on CD4 cells after COVID-19. In the ViraFEST assay, antigen-specific CD4+ clonotypes were identified by expansion after peptide-pool stimulation. Culture lasted over 9 days before CD4+ T cell isolation. The vaccine recipients had no prior SARS-CoV-2 infection, with negative nucleocapsid antibodies. These TCRs' antigens remain unknown. This table comes from immunoSEQ multiplex PCR, and its TCRdb copy is limited to in-frame clones, with some not included. The sample has 35,000 to 50,000 clones; about two thirds are singletons. Sample: CD4+ T cells from PBMCs cultured with HCoV-OC43 spike peptides, taken before COVID-19 vaccination. Subset reported: HCoV-OC43 spike overlapping peptide pool stimulation. The receptors come from a human donor who received a COVID-19 vaccine.

V gene TRBV10-3 combines with J gene TRBJ1-5; maybe TRBD1 (6 bases). Trimming shortened V by 6 bases and J by 4 bases, and 10 bases separated the two germline ends. Germline CDR1 reads ENHRY; CDR2 reads SYGVKD. This CDR3 spans 13 amino acids. CDR3 nucleotide sequence: TGTGCCATCAGCATGGACAGTAATCAGCCCCAGCATTTT. Translation: CAISMDSNQPQHF.

This chain links TRBV18 with TRBJ2-2; D call uncertain. The CDR3 is made up of 15 amino acids. Trimming took off 4 bases at V and 1 base at J, with 10 bases between the two ends. CDR1 and CDR2 from the germline V gene are KGHSH and LQKENI. The CDR3 loop reads CASSRSVLNTGELFF. DNA of the CDR3: TGTGCCAGCTCACGTTCTGTCCTGAACACCGGGGAGCTGTTTTTT.

The V gene is TRBV5-1, the J gene TRBJ2-1, with 10 bases matching TRBD2. Germline CDR1 and CDR2: SGHRS and YFSETQ. Unmatched junction bases numbered 7, after V lost 0 bases and J lost 7 bases. This CDR3 region has 16 residues. The CDR3 region has the DNA TGCGCCAGCAGCTTGGGATCTAGCGGGAGAGGGAATGAGCAGTTCTTC. It encodes CASSLGSSGRGNEQFF.

The J gene is TRBJ1-2, the V gene TRBV12-3 or TRBV12-4; no definite D call. Trimming removed 5 bases at V and 4 bases at J, with 8 bases between. The CDR3 length is 12 residues. The CDR3 sequence: CASSPPVYGYTF. The CDR3 DNA is TGTGCCAGCAGTCCCCCAGTCTATGGCTACACCTTC.

The CDR3 spells CASSQGGITDTQYF. CDR3 sequence (DNA): TGTGCCAGCAGCCAAGGGGGGATCACAGATACGCAGTATTTT. J is TRBJ2-3 and V is TRBV4-2; D assignment may be TRBD1 or TRBD2 (5 bases each). Trimming stripped 1 base from V and 2 bases from J, with 7 bases between. The CDR3 consists of 14 residues. The germline V gene has CDR1 LGHNA and CDR2 YNFKEQ.

The genes are TRBV9 and TRBJ2-3; perhaps TRBD2 as D (5 bases). Trimming took off 2 bases at V and 3 bases at J, with 13 bases between the two ends. The germline gives CDR1 SGDLS, CDR2 YYNGEE. This CDR3 region has 15 residues. CDR3 DNA sequence: TGTGCCAGCAGCGTTGAGGCGGGTAGGACAGATACGCAGTATTTT. Amino acid sequence: CASSVEAGRTDTQYF. The full variable domain, completed using reference TRBV9 and TRBJ2-3, is DSGVTQTPKHLITATGQRVTLRCSPRSGDLSVYWYQQSLDQGLQFLIQYYNGEERAKGNILERFSAQQFPDLHSELNLSSLELGDSALYFCASSVEAGRTDTQYFGPGTRLTVL.

The sample holds one count of this clone. This chain links TRBV5-6 with TRBJ1-1; D is uncertain. V was shortened by 2 bases and J by 3 bases, with 17 bases between the two germline ends. Germline V gene sequence: CDR1 SGHDT, CDR2 YYEEEE. There are 16 residues in the CDR3. The CDR3, as DNA: TGTGCCAGCAGCTTTCGAACCGCCTATGGGGACACTGAAGCTTTCTTT. Protein: CASSFRTAYGDTEAFF.

This clone was seen only a few times. For the CDR3, the DNA is TGTGCCAGCAGGGAGAGCTCTGGAAACACCATATATTTT. Translating gives CASRESSGNTIYF. This chain uses TRBV6-5 with TRBJ1-3; D remains ambiguous. CDR1 and CDR2 (germline): MNHEY, SVGAGI. The CDR3 length is 13 residues. V lost 6 bases and J lost 0, with 6 bases in between.

This clone was seen a single time. V and J are TRBV19 and TRBJ2-7; 8 nucleotides match TRBD2. With V trimmed by 1 base and J by 5 bases, 19 bases remained unmatched. CDR3 length equals 19 residues. Looked up from germline, CDR1 is LNHDA and CDR2 is SQIVND (reference sequence). CDR3: CASSIGAFVWASGSHEQYF. The DNA of the CDR3 is TGTGCCAGTAGTATAGGGGCCTTCGTTTGGGCTAGCGGGTCACACGAGCAGTACTTC.

This chain joins TRBV5-1 and TRBJ2-6; D gene ambiguous. Germline CDR1 is SGHRS and CDR2 is YFSETQ. The length of the CDR3 is 15 residues. Trimming stripped 5 bases from V and 2 bases from J, with 11 bases between. The CDR3 DNA follows: TGCGCCAGCAGACCCGACCCCGCTGGGGCCAACGTCCTGACTTTC. It encodes CASRPDPAGANVLTF.

This clone was seen a single time. J is TRBJ1-2 and V is TRBV2; tentative D call: TRBD1 (5 bases). CDR1 and CDR2 from the germline V gene are SNHLY and FYNNEI. V was shortened by 6 bases and J by 4 bases, with 9 bases between the two germline ends. This CDR3 has 12 residues. DNA for the CDR3: TGTGCCAGCAGCGATCAGGGCTATGGCTACACCTTC. It translates to CASSDQGYGYTF.

The rearrangement joins TRBV19 to TRBJ1-1; 8 bases agree with TRBD1. The CDR3 is made up of 15 amino acids. Germline V gene data show CDR1 as LNHDA and CDR2 as SQIVND (reference sequence). The V segment lost 6 bases and the J segment 11 bases; nucleotides outside the gene matches: 17. DNA for the CDR3: TGTGCCAGTAGCGGCTTACGACAGGGGTTAGGAGAGGCTTTCTTT. Residues: CASSGLRQGLGEAFF. Full variable domain (rest looked up from reference TRBV19 and TRBJ1-1): DGGITQSPKYLFRKEGQNVTLSCEQNLNHDAMYWYRQDPGQGLRLIYYSQIVNDFQKGDIAEGYSVSREKKESFPLTVTSAQKNPTAFYLCASSGLRQGLGEAFFGQGTRLTVV.

CDR3 nucleotides: TGTGCCAGCACCTTCCCGTCGGGGGCTGGGGCCAACGTCCTGACTTTC. It specifies CASTFPSGAGANVLTF. J is TRBJ2-6 and V is TRBV7-2; D possibly corresponds to TRBD2 (6 bases). The length of the CDR3 is 16 residues. The V end lost 7 bases, the J end lost 2 bases, and 15 bases lay between the germline ends. The V gene's germline CDR1 is SGHTA and CDR2 FQGNSA.

This clone was counted only a few times. The rearrangement joins TRBV6-5 to TRBJ1-1; a possible D gene is TRBD1 (5 bases). The V end lost 6 bases, the J end lost 11 bases, and 13 bases lay between the germline ends. From germline, CDR1 is MNHEY and CDR2 SVGAGI. The CDR3 contains 11 residues. Written as DNA, the CDR3 is TGTGCCAGCAGATCATGGGGGGAGGCTTTCTTT. Translating it yields CASRSWGEAFF.

This clone was counted a few times. The chain is built from TRBV20-1 and TRBJ1-2; D may be TRBD1 (6 bases). Germline V CDR1 and CDR2: DFQATT, SNEGSKA (reference sequence). V dropped 3 bases and J dropped 8 bases, with 10 bases sitting between them. This CDR3 region has 11 residues. The CDR3 nucleotides are TGCAGTGCTAGTCACAGGGACGGCTACACCTTC. It yields the protein CSASHRDGYTF.

Only one count was recorded for this clone. The chain has TRBV6-5 and TRBJ2-7; TRBD1 or TRBD2 may be the D gene (5 bases each). Germline V gene sequence: CDR1 MNHEY, CDR2 SVGAGI. The CDR3 length is 15 residues. Trimming removed 6 bases at V and 3 bases at J, with 18 bases between. The CDR3 bases are TGTGCCAGCAGATTTCGGGACCTTGGAAGCTACGAGCAGTACTTC. Protein product: CASRFRDLGSYEQYF.

The gene calls are TRBV5-4 and TRBJ2-1; 7 positions agree with TRBD2. Trimming took 4 bases from V and 2 from J; bases not matched to a gene: 3. Germline V gene sequence: CDR1 SGHNT, CDR2 YYREEE (reference sequence). There are 14 residues in the CDR3. The DNA for the CDR3 is TGTGCCAGCAGCGCGGGAGAAGCCTACAATGAGCAGTTCTTC. This sequence encodes CASSAGEAYNEQFF.

This clone came up a few times. The genes are TRBV24-1 and TRBJ1-5; 7 bases line up with TRBD1. This CDR3 has 15 amino acids. Per the germline V gene, CDR1 is KGHDR and CDR2 is SFDVKD. V lost 4 bases to trimming and J lost 3 bases; unmatched junction nucleotides: 5. CDR3 protein: CATSDPGGYNQPQHF. The CDR3 coding sequence is TGTGCCACCAGTGACCCAGGGGGATACAATCAGCCCCAGCATTTT.

This clone was found a few times. The chain is built from TRBV5-1 and TRBJ1-5; maybe TRBD1 (6 bases). The V end was cut by 5 bases, the J end by 3 bases, with 9 bases between. This CDR3 is built from 13 residues. Germline values: CDR1 SGHRS, CDR2 YFSETQ. DNA for the CDR3: TGCGCCAGCAGACAGGGCGTCAATCAGCCCCAGCATTTT. Translating it yields CASRQGVNQPQHF.

V gene TRBV2 combines with J gene TRBJ1-2; possibly TRBD1 for D (5 bases). The germline CDR1 and CDR2 sequences are SNHLY and FYNNEI. CDR3 length equals 14 residues. V was pared by 8 bases and J by 4 bases, with 17 bases between. CDR3 nucleotides: TGTGCCAGCCTAAAAGACCCGCAGGGCTATGGCTACACCTTC. It yields the protein CASLKDPQGYGYTF.